Following are 15 T cell receptor beta chains from one sample sequenced in a study of read filtering for tumor transcriptome and immune sequencing. The library was built from roughly 400 ng RNA with molecular barcoded adaptors for alpha/delta and beta/gamma chains. TCRdb re-called the reads through MiXCR, storing one row per CDR3 protein. The profile covers 60,000 or so distinct CDR3 sequences, with roughly 19% appearing a single time and around 9.9% taken by the ten largest. The specimen was a population of CD138-negative cells sorted from bone marrow. The receptors derive from a donor aged 40 or older with multiple myeloma.

Comment on this clonotype: The germline gene is not matched at one end of the junction; a read error may be the cause. The V and J genes are TRBV3-1 and TRBJ2-3; D is perhaps TRBD1 (5 bases). This CDR3 contains 15 residues. From germline, CDR1 is LGHDT and CDR2 YNNKEL (reference sequence). This chain's CDR3 is CASRQVTTRGDTQYF. The DNA for the CDR3 is TGTGCCAGCAGGCAAGTCACGACAAGGGGAGATACGCAGTATTTT.

This clonotype was counted many times. The chain links TRBV5-1 to TRBJ2-2; 9 bases align to TRBD2. Germline V CDR1 and CDR2: SGHRS, YFSETQ. The V segment lost 2 bases and the J segment 2 bases; nucleotides outside the gene matches: 1. CDR3 length: 15 residues. The CDR3 nucleotides are TGCGCCAGCAGCTTTAGCGGGGGTAACACCGGGGAGCTGTTTTTT. Translating it yields CASSFSGGNTGELFF.

The V call is TRBV7-3, the J call TRBJ2-3; TRBD1 might be the D (5 bases). CDR3 length: 15 residues. V was clipped by 5 bases and J by 0 bases, with 12 bases between them. The germline V gene has CDR1 SGHTA and CDR2 FQGTGA. CDR3 nucleotide sequence: TGTGCCAGCAGCGCCGCAGGGTTTAGCACAGATACGCAGTATTTT. Its translation: CASSAAGFSTDTQYF.

J is TRBJ1-2 and V is TRBV20-1, with 12 bases identical to TRBD1. The trim removed 6 bases at V and 4 bases at J, leaving 6 bases unmatched. From germline, CDR1 is DFQATT and CDR2 SNEGSKA (reference sequence). The CDR3 is 14 residues long. The CDR3 DNA is TGCAGTGCCCTGGGACAGGGGGCTTCCTATGGCTACACCTTC. This encodes CSALGQGASYGYTF.

Worth noting for this clonotype: A read error may explain this, as a much larger clone is one base away. The V gene is TRBV12-3 or TRBV12-4, the J gene TRBJ2-3, with D maybe TRBD2 (5 bases). The CDR3 spans 16 residues. CDR3 nucleotides: TGTGCCAGCAGCCGAAGGGTATCGGCTAGCACAGATACGCAGTCTTTT. This gives the protein CASSRRVSASTDTQSF.

This clonotype was found many times. The gene calls are TRBV20-1 and TRBJ2-5; 8 bases align to TRBD2. Germline lookup yields CDR1 DFQATT and CDR2 SNEGSKA (reference sequence). This CDR3 has 12 amino acids. With 7 bases clipped from V and 4 bases from J, the junction kept 5 bases outside the gene matches. CDR3 region: CSVAGGRETQYF. CDR3 DNA: TGCAGTGTCGCGGGAGGAAGAGAGACCCAGTACTTC.

This clonotype came up many times. The gene calls are TRBV5-1 and TRBJ2-1; no clear D gene. Germline loops: CDR1 SGHRS, CDR2 YFSETQ. This CDR3 has 16 residues. V was trimmed by 1 base and J by 0 bases, leaving 11 bases between them. The DNA for the CDR3 is TGCGCCAGCAGCTTGACGTCAGGAAGCTCCTACAATGAGCAGTTCTTC. Its protein is CASSLTSGSSYNEQFF.

This clonotype is medium-sized. CDR3 DNA sequence: TGTGCCAGCAGCCTGGGACAGGGCGGGTACAATGAGCAGTTCTTC. It translates to CASSLGQGGYNEQFF. The chain joins TRBV3-1 to TRBJ2-1; 9 bases fit TRBD1. CDR3 length: 15 residues. V gave up 4 bases and J gave up 4 bases; unmatched junction bases: 5. CDR1 LGHDT and CDR2 YNNKEL come from the germline V gene (reference sequence).

By share of the sample, this clonotype is medium-sized. At one end, the junction sequence differs from germline, possibly due to a read error. The chain recombines TRBV20-1 with TRBJ2-2; no firm D call. Germline V gene data show CDR1 as DFQATT and CDR2 as SNEGSKA (reference sequence). CDR3 length equals 11 residues. This CDR3 is CSAPKTGELFF. The CDR3 DNA follows: TGCAGTGCCCCGAAAACCGGGGAGCTGTTTTTT.

This clonotype came up many times. The chain carries TRBV6-5 and TRBJ2-3, with 9 bases matching TRBD1. This CDR3 has 14 residues. The junction had 7 bases not matched to a gene; V was cut back by 6 bases and J by 6 bases. Germline V gene lookup returns CDR1 MNHEY and CDR2 SVGAGI. The CDR3 region is CASSRQGGWDTQYF. The DNA for the CDR3 is TGTGCCAGCAGCCGACAGGGGGGGTGGGATACGCAGTATTTT.

This clonotype appeared once. One end of the junction does not line up with germline, which may come from a read error. This CDR3 is CAGSPEGNELFF. The CDR3 bases are TGTGCCGGCAGCCCGGAGGGGAATGAGCTGTTCTTC. The chain employs TRBV6-2 or TRBV6-3 and TRBJ2-1; D is perhaps TRBD2 (6 bases). The length of the CDR3 is 12 residues. Looked up from germline, CDR1 is MNHEY and CDR2 is SVGEGT.

This clonotype was seen a single time. The germline gene is not matched at one end of the junction; a read error may be the cause. The rearrangement links TRBV20-1 to TRBJ2-5, with 7 positions matching TRBD2. The germline gives CDR1 DFQATT, CDR2 SNEGSKA (reference sequence). This CDR3 spans 11 amino acids. The CDR3 bases are TGCAGTGCTATGGGGGGGGAGACCCGGTACTTC. Amino acids: CSAMGGETRYF.

This clonotype was counted ten times or more. This rearrangement joins TRBV6-6 to TRBJ2-3; TRBD1 matches 9 bases. The V gene end was trimmed by 2 bases and the J gene end by 7 bases; junction bases not matched to a gene: 10. CDR1 is MNHNY and CDR2 is SVGAGI in the germline V gene (reference sequence). CDR3 length: 16 amino acids. The CDR3 DNA reads TGTGCCAGCAGTTACCTATCCGGACAGGGGTTGTATACGCAGTATTTT. Protein: CASSYLSGQGLYTQYF.

This clonotype was counted many times. J is TRBJ2-1 and V is TRBV24-1, with D possibly TRBD1 on 6 matching bases. V lost 1 base, J lost 10 bases, and 13 bases lay in between. CDR3 length equals 14 residues. Germline V lookup: CDR1 KGHDR, CDR2 SFDVKD. The CDR3 nucleotides are TGTGCCACCAGTGATTTCCGGACAGTCGGGGAGCAGTTCTTC. Translated, it gives CATSDFRTVGEQFF.

This clonotype was found many times. The J gene is TRBJ1-1, the V gene TRBV11-2; D uncertain. CDR1 is SGHAT and CDR2 is FQNNGV in the germline V gene. CDR3 length equals 15 residues. V was shortened by 1 base and J by 0 bases, with 9 bases between the two germline ends. CDR3 nucleotide sequence: TGTGCCAGCAGCTTAGTGGAGGTGATGAACACTGAAGCTTTCTTT. Translated, it gives CASSLVEVMNTEAFF.